This TCR beta chain is drawn from a study of T-cell memory formation after mild COVID-19. Study summary: The TCR clusters were mostly specific to one donor.

Study-wide points: Memory from before infection featured some responding clones, which suggests cross-reactive memory joined. Clones that shrank (day 15 to 85) were balanced CD4/CD8, whereas later expanders leaned CD4+. Most CD4+ clones that shrank were in CM and EM, while CD8+ ones turned up in EMRA.

This clonotype occurred a few times. What it binds is not known. CDR1 is MNHEY, CDR2 SVGAGI, per germline. After removal of 7 bases from V and 1 base from J, the junction contained 16 bases not matched to a gene. The CDR3 runs to 18 residues. TCRdb re-derived calls from the 5' RACE reads in MiXCR, one entry per CDR3 protein. The sample lists under 300,000 distinct CDR3 sequences; roughly 8% were seen once. The chain is built from TRBV6-5 and TRBJ1-1; TRBD1 agrees at 9 bases. The sequence was collected from a man younger than 30 who had mild COVID-19 (a few samples of this study predate the infection). Cell type and time point are not known. Specimen: PBMCs or a T cell subset sorted from them (not recorded which). The CDR3 region is CASKNVRTGEGTNTEAFF. The CDR3 DNA sequence: TGTGCCAGCAAAAACGTTCGGACAGGGGAGGGGACGAACACTGAAGCTTTCTTT.